The T cell receptor beta chain under discussion was sequenced for a study of cytomegalovirus exposure and HLA in healthy donors. PCR was performed using 60 Vbeta and 13 Jbeta primers. The protocol was immunoSEQ multiplex PCR, while the TCRdb copy is restricted to in-frame clones and leaves out a portion. Altogether over 100,000 clones are present, around 74% being singletons, with the ten largest covering 6.6%. Nominally healthy donors were sampled, though unrecorded immune exposures were likely. Per the germline V gene, CDR1 is SEHNR and CDR2 is FQNEAQ (reference sequence). The CDR3 totals 19 residues. V lost 7 bases and J lost 0; bases outside the gene matches: 13. Study-wide points: The study put 150 to 200 TCR beta chains on its list as cytomegalovirus-associated. Rarity characterized most TCR sequences, yet some public TCRs appeared in many donors. When a later analysis compared HLA-associated TCR beta chains with equally common others, the HLA-associated chains turned out to be more clonally expanded and to have lower generation probabilities.

In the case of this clone: Its antigen is unknown.

The clonotype comes from a middle-aged man in good health and CMV-seropositive. This rearrangement joins TRBV7-9 to TRBJ2-6; TRBD1 agrees at 9 bases. The sequencing sample was made of PBMCs. The CDR3 region is CASNSRGRTGVSGANVLTF. As DNA, the CDR3 is TGTGCCAGCAACTCTAGGGGTCGGACAGGGGTCTCTGGGGCCAACGTCCTGACTTTC.